This T cell receptor beta chain came from a study of OX40 agonist ivuxolimab in advanced cancers. Looking at the study overall: The mean age was around 56 years, ranging from about 20 to 85, with about four fifths of participants male.

Assay used: immunoSEQ multiplex PCR; TCRdb lists only in-frame clones, some missing. Counted here are 57,000 or so clones, 92% occurring once; the ten biggest clones make up 0.62%. Germline lookup yields CDR1 MNHEY and CDR2 SVGAGI. Trimming at V came to 6 bases and at J to 3 bases, leaving 7 bases not matched to a gene. The CDR3 spans 15 residues. The input for sequencing was CD4+ or CD8+ T cells sorted from blood, taken in a trial of the OX40 agonist ivuxolimab. This sequence joins TRBV6-5 and TRBJ1-4; 7 bases fit TRBD1. This sequence was found in an adult with an advanced solid tumor such as melanoma, head and neck, liver or kidney cancer. CDR3 sequence: CASSSSGGSNEKLFF. CDR3 nucleotide sequence: TGTGCCAGCAGCTCTTCAGGGGGTTCTAATGAAAAACTGTTTTTT.